Shown below are 7 T cell receptor beta chains from a single sample sequenced in a study of T-cell reconstitution after alpha-beta-depleted transplantation in children. Unique molecular identifiers were used in preparing the TCRbeta library. TCRdb re-derived calls from the PCR reads in MiXCR, one entry per CDR3 protein. The profile shows about 140,000 distinct CDR3 sequences, 8.8% of them singletons. Sequenced material: PBMCs, mostly from graft donor cells, taken 180 days after TCRalphabeta/CD19-depleted stem cell transplant. The receptor source for this set is a female patient between 2 and 15 years old who had a stem cell transplant for congenital amegakaryocytic thrombocytopenia, so the T cells may come from the graft donor.

This clonotype came up many times. The V call is TRBV20-1, the J call TRBJ2-7, with D perhaps TRBD2 (5 bases). The CDR3 totals 15 residues. Trimming took 0 bases from V and 2 from J, leaving 14 bases between them. Germline lookup yields CDR1 DFQATT and CDR2 SNEGSKA (reference sequence). This CDR3 reads CSARDVGSFTYEQYF. The CDR3 DNA follows: TGCAGTGCTAGAGATGTAGGGAGCTTCACCTACGAGCAGTACTTC.

The chain links TRBV20-1 to TRBJ2-7, with 15 bases lining up with TRBD2. This CDR3 comprises 15 residues. Germline V gene sequence: CDR1 DFQATT, CDR2 SNEGSKA (reference sequence). J was trimmed by 4 bases and V by 6 bases; bases with no gene match: 7. The CDR3 is CSASGGTSGRYEQYF. The CDR3 DNA reads TGCAGTGCCAGCGGAGGGACTAGCGGGAGGTACGAGCAGTACTTC.

This clonotype was seen only a few times. The J gene is TRBJ2-7, the V gene TRBV5-5; 7 bases align to TRBD1. Trimming at V came to 0 bases and at J to 5 bases, leaving 8 bases not matched to a gene. CDR1 and CDR2 from the germline V gene are SGHKS and YYEKEE (reference sequence). The CDR3 is 15 residues long. CDR3 amino acids: CASSLEAGGWNEQYF. Written as DNA, the CDR3 is TGTGCCAGCAGCTTGGAGGCAGGGGGTTGGAACGAGCAGTACTTC.

The chain recombines TRBV20-1 with TRBJ2-7; the D is unclear. V was trimmed by 6 bases and J by 4 bases, leaving 13 bases between them. The length of the CDR3 is 12 residues. CDR1 and CDR2 from the germline V gene are DFQATT and SNEGSKA (reference sequence). CDR3 DNA sequence: TGCAGTGCGCAACCCGACAAGTACGAGCAGTACTTC. Translating it yields CSAQPDKYEQYF.

The chain recombines TRBV6-1 with TRBJ2-7, with 9 bases fitting TRBD1. Germline-derived CDR1 and CDR2 are MNHNS and SASEGT. This CDR3 is built from 14 residues. V dropped 4 bases and J dropped 3; count of bases not matched to a gene: 4. This chain's CDR3 is CASSGDRAYYEQYF. Written as DNA, the CDR3 is TGTGCCAGCAGTGGGGACAGGGCCTACTACGAGCAGTACTTC.

This chain joins TRBV4-2 and TRBJ1-1, with D unresolved. The CDR3 extends over 16 amino acids. The V gene lost 4 bases and the J gene lost 1 base, with 16 bases spanning the gap. CDR1 is LGHNA, CDR2 YNFKEQ, per germline. CDR3 DNA: TGTGCCAGCAGCCCTACTCAGGACCGAGGGAACACTGAAGCTTTCTTT. It yields the protein CASSPTQDRGNTEAFF.

This clonotype was picked up many times. The rearrangement uses TRBV20-1 and TRBJ2-7, with 16 bases lining up with TRBD2. The CDR3 contains 19 residues. Trimming removed 2 bases from V and 2 bases from J; junction bases left unmatched: 12. CDR1 is DFQATT, CDR2 SNEGSKA, per germline (reference sequence). The CDR3 here is CSARSIWVGTSGRAYEQYF. The CDR3 nucleotides are TGCAGTGCTAGATCAATTTGGGTTGGGACTAGCGGGAGGGCCTACGAGCAGTACTTC.